The clone carrying this T cell receptor beta chain occurred a few times. Its target is unknown. These data come from a study of CD8 T cells in ankylosing spondylitis. General study findings and limits: The study identified a TCR beta motif of roughly eight highly homologous variants that appeared characteristic of ankylosing spondylitis blood. From matched ankylosing spondylitis synovial fluid, disease-linked clones were reportedly recovered at significantly enriched levels. Earlier reports found some motif variants in synovial fluid and blood in reactive arthritis. The disease-linked clones had a CD8+ phenotype and low blood frequencies.

The CDR3 spans 18 residues. The J segment lost 4 bases and the V segment lost 5 bases, leaving 17 bases of the junction unmatched. The germline gives CDR1 DFQATT, CDR2 SNEGSKA (reference sequence). Library preparation for TCR beta used quantitative 5'-RACE with molecular barcodes. Using its own MiXCR run on the 5' RACE reads, TCRdb lists one record per CDR3 protein. The sample gives around 490,000 distinct CDR3 sequences, less than 6% of which show up once; around 3.4% is in the top ten. The sequenced sample consisted of blood, either unsorted or a sorted T cell fraction (not recorded which). The receptor's source is a male donor with ankylosing spondylitis. The chain employs TRBV20-1 and TRBJ2-3, with 11 bases aligning to TRBD2. In nucleotides, the CDR3 is TGCAGTGCTCCCACGGGGCTCCGACTAGCGGGGCAAGCAGATACGCAGTATTTT. Protein product: CSAPTGLRLAGQADTQYF.